Shown below are 2 T cell receptor beta chains from a single sample sequenced in a study of vaccination effects on CD4 cells after COVID-19 (dated by TCRdb to between 2020 and 2023). The receptor library was made with the immunoSEQ multiplex PCR assay. This is the immuneACCESS table as TCRdb keeps it, with only in-frame sequences that have V and J called. A part of the clones is gone; compared with another copy, unresolved V genes explain less than half, and the rest is unexplained. The sample table records about 33,000 clones; roughly four fifths of these occur just once. The ten largest clones capture about 1.6% of the sample. In the ViraFEST assay, PBMC were stimulated with viral peptide pools, and TCR sequencing was then used to find antigen-specific CD4+ T cell clonotypes based on their expansion. After roughly 11 days of culture, CD4+ T cells were isolated with the EasySep CD4+ T cell isolation kit. Each participant got two doses of an mRNA SARS-CoV-2 vaccine, either BNT162b2 or mRNA-1273.

The antigens of these receptors remain unknown. Sequencing was performed on CD4+ T cells from PBMCs cultured with HCoV-NL63 spike peptides, taken after COVID-19 vaccination. The sample's cell subset or site label, in plain terms: HCoV-NL63 spike overlapping peptide pool stimulation. These receptors were taken from a human donor who received a COVID-19 vaccine. Some clones in this sample may be carry-over from other donors' samples.

The chain couples TRBV2 to TRBJ2-7, with D possibly being TRBD1 (5 bases). The CDR3 extends over 11 amino acids. Trimming took 6 bases from V and 3 from J, leaving 6 bases between them. The germline gives CDR1 SNHLY, CDR2 FYNNEI. CDR3 nucleotides: TGTGCCAGCAGCCAGGGCTACGAGCAGTACGTC. This encodes CASSQGYEQYV.

The V call is TRBV5-4, the J call TRBJ2-2; 9 positions agree with TRBD2. V dropped 0 bases and J dropped 5; count of bases not matched to a gene: 5. The germline gives CDR1 SGHNT, CDR2 YYREEE (reference sequence). The CDR3 is made up of 16 amino acids. This CDR3 is CASSLGRGGLTGELFF. The DNA of the CDR3 is TGTGCCAGCAGCTTGGGGCGGGGGGGCCTGACCGGGGAGCTGTTTTTT.